The 25 T cell receptor beta chains presented below share a single source sample, sequenced in a study of blood T cell repertoires in COVID-19. The assay was immunoSEQ multiplex PCR, and TCRdb's table has in-frame clones only and misses some. The sample lists roughly 260,000 clones, approximately 90% seen once, with under 4.5% in the top ten. What was sequenced was peripheral blood. Every receptor here comes from a man aged 55 to 70 who had recovered from COVID-19.

This clone was recorded once. The rearrangement joins TRBV6-5 to TRBJ2-7, with D perhaps matching TRBD1 (6 bases). CDR1 and CDR2 (germline): MNHEY, SVGAGI. The CDR3 is 14 residues long. V was clipped by 5 bases and J by 4 bases, with 15 bases between them. CDR3 DNA: TGTGCCAGCAGTAAGTCCGGGACATTTTACGAGCAGTACTTC. It translates to CASSKSGTFYEQYF.

V usage is TRBV4-1 and J usage is TRBJ1-2; D is undetermined. V dropped 5 bases and J dropped 1 base, with 8 bases sitting between them. The CDR3 consists of 13 residues. Germline-derived CDR1 and CDR2 are MGHRA and YSYEKL. The CDR3 loop reads CASSADFNYGYTF. CDR3 in DNA: TGCGCCAGCAGCGCAGATTTTAACTATGGCTACACCTTC.

The rearrangement links TRBV6-6 to TRBJ1-4; 12 bases agree with TRBD1. The CDR3 sequence is 16 residues long. J lost 3 bases, V lost 8 bases, and 7 bases had no gene match. Per the germline V gene, CDR1 is MNHNY and CDR2 is SVGAGI (reference sequence). The CDR3 bases are TGTGCCAGCCGCGGGACAGGGGGCTCGGCTAATGAAAAACTGTTTTTT. It translates to CASRGTGGSANEKLFF.

J is TRBJ2-1 and V is TRBV5-1, with 8 bases matching TRBD2. With V trimmed by 5 bases and J by 0 bases, 7 bases remained unmatched. CDR3 length: 16 amino acids. In germline, CDR1 is SGHRS, CDR2 YFSETQ. The CDR3 is CASSSLAGSSYNEQFF. The CDR3 nucleotides read TGCGCCAGCAGTTCCTTAGCGGGGAGCTCCTACAATGAGCAGTTCTTC.

This clone was observed a single time. This sequence joins TRBV7-9 and TRBJ1-1; D unresolved. Germline CDR1 reads SEHNR; CDR2 reads FQNEAQ (reference sequence). The V gene lost 4 bases and the J gene lost 8 bases, with 8 bases spanning the gap. There are 11 residues in the CDR3. CDR3 nucleotide sequence: TGTGCCAGCAGCTGGGCGGGGGAAGCTTTCTTT. Protein product: CASSWAGEAFF.

A few counts support this clone. The rearrangement uses TRBV5-4 and TRBJ2-2; the D gene is possibly TRBD1 (6 bases). CDR3 length: 15 residues. Germline-derived CDR1 and CDR2 are SGHNT and YYREEE (reference sequence). V shed 0 bases and J shed 4 bases, with 10 bases lying between them. The CDR3 is CASSLEGVATGELFF. The CDR3 nucleotides are TGTGCCAGCAGCTTGGAGGGGGTGGCCACCGGGGAGCTGTTTTTT.

The chain combines TRBV5-1 with TRBJ2-3; D is unclear. With 5 bases removed from V and 2 bases from J, the gap between germline ends came to 15 bases. The germline V gene encodes CDR1 SGHRS and CDR2 YFSETQ. There are 15 residues in the CDR3. CDR3 sequence reads: CASRSLVTSTDTQYF. CDR3 DNA: TGCGCCAGCAGGAGCCTCGTCACCTCCACAGATACGCAGTATTTT.

The J gene is TRBJ1-2, the V gene TRBV19; the match to TRBD1 covers 7 bases. With V trimmed by 6 bases and J by 8 bases, 9 bases remained unmatched. The CDR3 has 13 residues. Germline V gene sequence: CDR1 LNHDA, CDR2 SQIVND (reference sequence). CDR3 residues: CASRDREFYGYTF. CDR3 bases: TGTGCCAGTAGAGACAGGGAGTTTTACGGCTACACCTTC.

The CDR3 loop is CASSPTGVEFYGYTF. CDR3 in DNA: TGTGCCAGCTCACCGACAGGGGTAGAATTCTATGGCTACACCTTC. V is TRBV18 and J is TRBJ1-2, with 8 bases fitting TRBD1. CDR1 and CDR2 (germline): KGHSH, LQKENI. V lost 3 bases, J lost 4 bases, and 7 bases stayed unmatched. The length of the CDR3 is 15 residues.

The CDR3 loop is CASRTIRSGELFF. The CDR3 DNA is TGTGCCAGCAGGACAATTCGGTCCGGGGAGCTGTTTTTT. V usage is TRBV7-2 and J usage is TRBJ2-2; D not certain. The CDR3 runs to 13 residues. CDR1 and CDR2 from the germline V gene are SGHTA and FQGNSA. Trimming removed 6 bases from V and 6 bases from J, with 11 bases in between.

The J gene is TRBJ2-5, the V gene TRBV9; 7 bases align to TRBD1. The CDR3 loop spans 15 amino acids. The V and J ends lost 0 bases and 6 bases, in that order; junction bases with no gene match: 8. The germline CDR1 and CDR2 sequences are SGDLS and YYNGEE. DNA for the CDR3: TGTGCCAGCAGCGTAGATACCGGGACAGCTCAGACCCAGTACTTC. Residues: CASSVDTGTAQTQYF.

V gene TRBV27 combines with J gene TRBJ2-7; D remains ambiguous. V was clipped by 4 bases and J by 0 bases, with 10 bases between them. Per the germline V gene, CDR1 is MNHEY and CDR2 is SMNVEV (reference sequence). The CDR3 covers 14 residues. This CDR3 is CASSYSPSSYEQYF. CDR3 nucleotide sequence: TGTGCCAGCAGTTATTCTCCGAGCTCCTACGAGCAGTACTTC.

The V gene is TRBV30, the J gene TRBJ2-1, with TRBD2 matching 8 bases. The CDR3 runs to 14 residues. Unmatched junction bases numbered 5, after V lost 5 bases and J lost 2 bases. Germline CDR1 reads GTSNPN; CDR2 reads SVGIG (reference sequence). The CDR3 loop reads CAWVGSGAYNEQFF. DNA of the CDR3: TGTGCCTGGGTGGGTAGCGGGGCCTACAATGAGCAGTTCTTC.

V and J are TRBV4-1 and TRBJ2-3; D might be TRBD2 (7 bases). Germline CDR1 is MGHRA and CDR2 is YSYEKL. There are 15 residues in the CDR3. The V end was cut by 4 bases, the J end by 5 bases, with 16 bases between. The CDR3 spells CASSLSGGPVDTQYF. In DNA, the CDR3 is TGCGCCAGCAGCCTATCCGGGGGGCCGGTAGATACGCAGTATTTT.

A single count supports this clone. The J gene is TRBJ2-7, the V gene TRBV18; weak D call: TRBD1 (6 bases). V was trimmed by 9 bases and J by 7 bases, leaving 13 bases between them. This CDR3 has 11 residues. The V gene's germline CDR1 is KGHSH and CDR2 LQKENI. This CDR3 reads CASQQGGEQYF. As DNA, the CDR3 is TGTGCCAGTCAACAGGGTGGGGAGCAGTACTTC.

The chain employs TRBV9 and TRBJ2-2; 9 bases line up with TRBD2. The germline gives CDR1 SGDLS, CDR2 YYNGEE. Germline trimming cut 0 bases from V and 3 bases from J; bases unmatched to any gene: 6. The CDR3 sequence is 17 residues long. Written as DNA, the CDR3 is TGTGCCAGCAGCGTAGAGGTAACTAGCGGGTACACCGGGGAGCTGTTTTTT. Translation gives CASSVEVTSGYTGELFF. Complete variable domain (other parts from reference TRBV9 and TRBJ2-2): DSGVTQTPKHLITATGQRVTLRCSPRSGDLSVYWYQQSLDQGLQFLIQYYNGEERAKGNILERFSAQQFPDLHSELNLSSLELGDSALYFCASSVEVTSGYTGELFFGEGSRLTVL.

The genes are TRBV5-5 and TRBJ2-7; no clear D gene. Deletions cut 5 bases from V and 2 bases from J, with 17 bases between. Germline CDR1 and CDR2: SGHKS and YYEKEE (reference sequence). The CDR3 is 15 residues long. CDR3 sequence reads: CASSVTYARAYEQYF. Written as DNA, the CDR3 is TGTGCCAGCAGTGTTACGTATGCAAGAGCCTACGAGCAGTACTTC.

This clone was recorded once. The chain carries TRBV18 and TRBJ1-3, with TRBD1 matching over 7 bases. Germline CDR1 KGHSH, CDR2 LQKENI. Unmatched junction bases numbered 6, after V lost 1 base and J lost 0 bases. The CDR3 runs to 17 residues. CDR3 loop: CASSPQPAGGSGNTIYF. The DNA of the CDR3 is TGTGCCAGCTCACCACAGCCGGCAGGGGGCTCTGGAAACACCATATATTTT.

CDR3 residues: CASSGERATTEAFF. CDR3 nucleotide sequence: TGTGCCAGCAGCGGGGAGAGGGCGACCACTGAAGCTTTCTTT. The J gene is TRBJ1-1, the V gene TRBV2; D remains ambiguous. The CDR3 is 14 residues long. The germline V gene has CDR1 SNHLY and CDR2 FYNNEI. V lost 6 bases and J lost 4, with 15 bases in between.

The rearrangement links TRBV7-2 to TRBJ2-3; 7 bases map to TRBD2. With 4 bases clipped from V and 0 bases from J, the junction kept 10 bases outside the gene matches. CDR3 length: 17 residues. The germline V gene has CDR1 SGHTA and CDR2 FQGNSA. The CDR3 protein is CASSSPGGALSTDTQYF. CDR3 DNA: TGTGCCAGCAGCTCGCCGGGAGGAGCACTTAGCACAGATACGCAGTATTTT. The complete variable domain, with remaining parts taken from reference TRBV7-2 and TRBJ2-3, reads GAGVSQSPSNKVTEKGKDVELRCDPISGHTALYWYRQSLGQGLEFLIYFQGNSAPDKSGLPSDRFSAERTGGSVSTLTIQRTQQEDSAVYLCASSSPGGALSTDTQYFGPGTRLTVL.

CDR3 sequence reads: CASRDRGRETQYF. DNA for the CDR3: TGTGCCAGCAGGGACAGGGGGCGAGAGACCCAGTACTTC. J is TRBJ2-5 and V is TRBV7-2, with 11 bases aligning to TRBD1. Germline V lookup: CDR1 SGHTA, CDR2 FQGNSA. CDR3 length: 13 amino acids. Trimming removed 6 bases from V and 4 bases from J; junction bases left unmatched: 1.

This chain joins TRBV9 and TRBJ1-2; TRBD1 aligns across 8 bases. Germline CDR1 is SGDLS and CDR2 is YYNGEE. V shed 4 bases and J 2 bases; nucleotides not matched to a gene: 4. The CDR3 extends over 14 amino acids. In DNA form, the CDR3 reads TGTGCCAGCAGCAGAGGACAGGGAAACTATGGCTACACCTTC. This codes for CASSRGQGNYGYTF.

The chain recombines TRBV9 with TRBJ1-3; D gene ambiguous. The CDR3 is 16 residues long. Trimming removed 2 bases from V and 8 bases from J, with 20 bases in between. Germline loops: CDR1 SGDLS, CDR2 YYNGEE. This chain's CDR3 is CASSVPRQPGPDTIYF. The CDR3 nucleotides are TGTGCCAGCAGCGTCCCTCGTCAACCGGGTCCGGACACCATATATTTT.

The chain employs TRBV18 and TRBJ1-1; weak D call: TRBD1 (6 bases). CDR3 size: 16 residues. Germline values: CDR1 KGHSH, CDR2 LQKENI. Trimming removed 6 bases from V and 1 base from J, with 18 bases in between. The CDR3 loop reads CASSRFPGQPNTEAFF. CDR3 nucleotide sequence: TGTGCCAGCTCGCGCTTTCCGGGACAACCGAACACTGAAGCTTTCTTT.

This clone has just one count. This rearrangement joins TRBV6-5 to TRBJ1-3; 7 bases match TRBD1. V gave up 8 bases and J gave up 7 bases; unmatched junction bases: 8. The CDR3 consists of 13 residues. Germline V gene data show CDR1 as MNHEY and CDR2 as SVGAGI. The CDR3 loop is CASRDSGSNTIYF. The CDR3 bases are TGTGCCAGCCGGGACAGTGGAAGTAACACCATATATTTT.